A single sample gave rise to the 10 T cell receptor beta chains below, sequenced in a study of blood T cell repertoires in COVID-19. Produced via immunoSEQ multiplex PCR; TCRdb's table is partial and in-frame only. This sample has approximately 210,000 clones, with roughly 90% found just once. Source material: peripheral blood. These receptors originate from a woman in her 70s with acute or convalescent COVID-19.

This chain uses TRBV7-9 with TRBJ1-5, with D perhaps matching TRBD1 (6 bases). V was clipped by 5 bases and J by 4 bases, with 21 bases between them. The germline V gene encodes CDR1 SEHNR and CDR2 FQNEAQ (reference sequence). The CDR3 totals 17 residues. CDR3 in amino acids: CASSDVRGQSSNQPQHF. The CDR3 DNA reads TGTGCCAGCAGCGACGTCAGGGGTCAGTCCTCAAATCAGCCCCAGCATTTT.

The chain recombines TRBV29-1 with TRBJ1-1; a weak D match, TRBD1 (5 bases). Trimming shortened V by 3 bases and J by 6 bases, and 14 bases separated the two germline ends. The CDR3 spans 13 residues. Germline V gene sequence: CDR1 SQVTM, CDR2 ANQGSEA. The CDR3 region has the DNA TGCAGCGTTGAGCCGCCAGGGTACTCTGAAGCTTTCTTT. Amino acids: CSVEPPGYSEAFF. Full variable domain (rest looked up from reference TRBV29-1 and TRBJ1-1): SAVISQKPSRDICQRGTSLTIQCQVDSQVTMMFWYRQQPGQSLTLIATANQGSEATYESGFVIDKFPISRPNLTFSTLTVSNMSPEDSSIYLCSVEPPGYSEAFFGQGTRLTVV.

In this sample, this clone turned up a few times. The CDR3 loop reads CASSPQTEYYGYTF. The CDR3 coding sequence is TGTGCCAGCAGCCCACAGACAGAATACTATGGCTACACCTTC. V is TRBV9 and J is TRBJ1-2; TRBD1 is a possible D gene (5 bases). Trimming left V 4 bases short and J 3 bases short, with 13 bases between. The CDR3 sequence is 14 residues long. In germline, CDR1 is SGDLS, CDR2 YYNGEE.

The genes are TRBV28 and TRBJ1-3; D may be TRBD1 (6 bases). The V gene's germline CDR1 is MDHEN and CDR2 SYDVKM. This CDR3 is 16 amino acids long. With 1 base removed from V and 1 base from J, the gap between germline ends came to 11 bases. The CDR3 region is CASSLLGAKSGNTIYF. CDR3 nucleotide sequence: TGTGCCAGCAGTTTATTGGGGGCGAAATCTGGAAACACCATATATTTT.

The chain couples TRBV29-1 to TRBJ1-4; 7 nucleotides align to TRBD1. The V segment lost 7 bases and the J segment 4 bases; nucleotides outside the gene matches: 3. From germline, CDR1 is SQVTM and CDR2 ANQGSEA. This CDR3 is 12 amino acids long. CDR3 sequence: CSAGQHNEKLFF. DNA for the CDR3: TGCAGCGCGGGACAGCATAATGAAAAACTGTTTTTT.

The rearrangement uses TRBV15 and TRBJ2-1; 12 positions match TRBD2. CDR3 length: 16 residues. Trimming took 2 bases from V and 8 from J; bases not matched to a gene: 7. Germline lookup yields CDR1 LNHNV and CDR2 YYDKDF (reference sequence). CDR3: CATSRLAGGLWDEQFF. The CDR3, as DNA: TGTGCCACCAGCAGACTAGCGGGGGGGCTATGGGATGAGCAGTTCTTC.

CDR3: CASSSRGQPYEQYF. The CDR3 nucleotides are TGCGCCAGCAGCTCAAGGGGCCAACCCTACGAGCAGTACTTC. This sequence joins TRBV5-1 and TRBJ2-7, with TRBD1 as a possible D gene (5 bases). This CDR3 has 14 amino acids. V lost 3 bases to trimming and J lost 2 bases, with 12 bases between them. CDR1 and CDR2 from the germline V gene are SGHRS and YFSETQ.

This chain connects TRBV28 to TRBJ1-6; D uncertain. Trimming removed 2 bases from V and 0 bases from J, with 5 bases in between. Germline V gene lookup returns CDR1 MDHEN and CDR2 SYDVKM. The CDR3 extends over 15 amino acids. Here the CDR3 DNA reads TGTGCCAGCAGTTTAGGGAGCTCCTATAATTCACCCCTCCACTTT. Translated, it gives CASSLGSSYNSPLHF.

The J gene is TRBJ2-2, the V gene TRBV19; TRBD1 might be the D (5 bases). CDR1 is LNHDA, CDR2 SQIVND, per germline (reference sequence). The CDR3 extends over 16 amino acids. V lost 5 bases, J lost 0 bases, and 13 bases lay in between. CDR3 nucleotide sequence: TGTGCCAGTAGTCCGAGGACATTAGCGAACACCGGGGAGCTGTTTTTT. Encoded protein: CASSPRTLANTGELFF.

The count of this clone is one. V is TRBV6-5 and J is TRBJ1-3; D perhaps matches TRBD1 (6 bases). V shed 2 bases and J shed 6 bases, with 14 bases lying between them. Per germline, CDR1 MNHEY and CDR2 SVGAGI. The CDR3 has 15 amino acids. Here the CDR3 DNA reads TGTGCCAGCAGTTACCGCAGCGGGGGCCAAAACACCATATATTTT. As protein: CASSYRSGGQNTIYF.